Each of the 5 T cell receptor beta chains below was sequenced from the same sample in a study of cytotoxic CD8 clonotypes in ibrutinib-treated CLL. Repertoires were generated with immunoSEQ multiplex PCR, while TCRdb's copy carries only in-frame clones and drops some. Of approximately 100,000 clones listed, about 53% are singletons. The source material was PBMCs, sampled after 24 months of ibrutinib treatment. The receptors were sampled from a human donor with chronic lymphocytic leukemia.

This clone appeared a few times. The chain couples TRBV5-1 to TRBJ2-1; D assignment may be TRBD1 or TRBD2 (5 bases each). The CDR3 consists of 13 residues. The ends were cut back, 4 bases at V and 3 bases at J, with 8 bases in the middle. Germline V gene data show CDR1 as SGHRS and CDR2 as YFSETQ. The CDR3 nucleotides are TGCGCCAGCAGCGTGGGGGACTACAATGAGCAGTTCTTC. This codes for CASSVGDYNEQFF.

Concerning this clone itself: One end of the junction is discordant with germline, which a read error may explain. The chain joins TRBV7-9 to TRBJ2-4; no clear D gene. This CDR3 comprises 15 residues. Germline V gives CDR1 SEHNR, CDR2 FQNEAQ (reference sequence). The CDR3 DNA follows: TGTGCCAGCAGCTTAGACGGTTGGGCCACAAACATTCAGTACTTC. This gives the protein CASSLDGWATNIQYF. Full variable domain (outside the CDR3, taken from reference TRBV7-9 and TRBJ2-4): DTGVSQNPRHKITKRGQNVTFRCDPISEHNRLYWYRQTLGQGPEFLTYFQNEAQLEKSRLLSDRFSAERPKGSFSTLEIQRTEQGDSAMYLCASSLDGWATNIQYFGAGTRLSVL.

The CDR3 reads CASSFRGTGANVLTF. The CDR3 nucleotides are TGCGCCAGCAGCTTTAGGGGGACTGGGGCCAACGTCCTGACTTTC. The chain carries TRBV5-1 and TRBJ2-6; possible D gene TRBD1, 6 bases. The CDR3 extends over 15 amino acids. Germline V lookup: CDR1 SGHRS, CDR2 YFSETQ. V was shortened by 2 bases and J by 2 bases, with 8 bases between the two germline ends.

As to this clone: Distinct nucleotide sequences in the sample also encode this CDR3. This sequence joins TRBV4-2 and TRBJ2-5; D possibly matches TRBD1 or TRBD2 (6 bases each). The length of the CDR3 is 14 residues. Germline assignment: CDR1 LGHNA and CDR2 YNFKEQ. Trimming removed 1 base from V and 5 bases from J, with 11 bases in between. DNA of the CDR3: TGTGCCAGCAGCCAAGCGGGGGCGGGGGAGACCCAGTACTTC. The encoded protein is CASSQAGAGETQYF.

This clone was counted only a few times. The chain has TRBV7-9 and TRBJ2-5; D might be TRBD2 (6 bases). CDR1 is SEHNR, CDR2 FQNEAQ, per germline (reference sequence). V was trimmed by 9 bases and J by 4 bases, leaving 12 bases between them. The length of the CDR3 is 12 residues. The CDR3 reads CASALGGETQYF. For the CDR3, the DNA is TGTGCCAGTGCTTTGGGGGGAGAGACCCAGTACTTC.